What follows describes a single TCR beta chain. The sample belongs to a study of sequential checkpoint blockade in melanoma. Study as a whole: Patients were randomized 1:1 to nivolumab-then-ipilimumab or ipilimumab-then-nivolumab first-line. After both sequences, patients received maintenance nivolumab.

The treatment: randomized to nivolumab then ipilimumab (arm A) or the reverse (arm B). DNA-damaging chemotherapy had not been given to any patient beforehand. Live CD3+CD8+ CD19− CD56− cells were sorted from PBMCs. This CDR3 has 15 residues. Trimming left V 0 bases short and J 7 bases short, with 14 bases between. The germline gives CDR1 SGDLS, CDR2 YYNGEE. TCRdb's copy holds only in-frame clones and misses some; the assay was immunoSEQ multiplex PCR. Of 40,000 or so clones in the sample, about four fifths are singletons; the top ten hold 4.5% to 7%. The sequencing used CD8+ T cells sorted from blood (inferred from file names), collected from a patient given nivolumab and ipilimumab in sequence. The receptor was derived from a human donor with melanoma. V usage is TRBV9 and J usage is TRBJ2-4; TRBD1 is a possible D gene (7 bases). The CDR3: CASSVEGGAGNIQYF. The CDR3 DNA follows: TGTGCCAGCAGCGTAGAAGGGGGCGCGGGGAACATTCAGTACTTC.